What follows are 15 T cell receptor beta chains derived from one specimen sequenced in a study of T cell responses to AZD1222 COVID-19 vaccine. The protocol was immunoSEQ multiplex PCR, while the TCRdb copy is restricted to in-frame clones and leaves out a portion. The table has about 87,000 clones, roughly 90% seen once. Sequenced here: peripheral blood, sampled on day 0 of AZD1222 vaccination. Source of these receptors: an adult in good health.

The rearrangement links TRBV12-3 or TRBV12-4 to TRBJ2-3, with 8 bases identical to TRBD2. The CDR3 extends over 12 amino acids. Unmatched junction bases numbered 9, after V lost 6 bases and J lost 13 bases. The CDR3 DNA is TGTGCCAGCAGACCGGGACTAGAGGGCAAGTATTTT. Encoded protein: CASRPGLEGKYF.

The sample holds a few counts of this clone. The chain employs TRBV10-3 and TRBJ1-3; 7 bases match TRBD1. Trimming removed 6 bases from V and 0 bases from J; junction bases left unmatched: 2. CDR3 length: 14 amino acids. The V gene's germline CDR1 is ENHRY and CDR2 SYGVKD. CDR3 region: CAIRGTDSGNTIYF. DNA for the CDR3: TGTGCCATCAGGGGGACAGACTCTGGAAACACCATATATTTT.

J is TRBJ1-5 and V is TRBV7-3; D remains ambiguous. Per the germline V gene, CDR1 is SGHTA and CDR2 is FQGTGA. This CDR3 has 15 amino acids. Trimming removed 4 bases at V and 3 bases at J, with 13 bases between. The CDR3 is CASSSHEKYNQPQHF. CDR3 DNA sequence: TGTGCCAGCAGCTCCCACGAAAAATACAATCAGCCCCAGCATTTT.

The chain carries TRBV29-1 and TRBJ2-7; no clear D gene. CDR3 length: 11 residues. V was shortened by 2 bases and J by 3 bases, with 5 bases between the two germline ends. CDR1 and CDR2 (germline): SQVTM, ANQGSEA. In DNA form, the CDR3 reads TGCAGCGTTGAAACGAACTACGAGCAGTACTTC. Its protein is CSVETNYEQYF.

J is TRBJ1-1 and V is TRBV27, with 11 bases matching TRBD1. The CDR3 contains 16 residues. V was pared by 4 bases and J by 4 bases, with 8 bases of the junction left unmatched. From germline, CDR1 is MNHEY and CDR2 SMNVEV (reference sequence). CDR3 DNA sequence: TGTGCCAGCAGTTCGCCAGGACAGGGGGCTGGCACTGAAGCTTTCTTT. It codes for CASSSPGQGAGTEAFF.

The V call is TRBV11-2, the J call TRBJ2-7, with 7 bases identical to TRBD1. CDR1 and CDR2 from the germline V gene are SGHAT and FQNNGV. The ends lost 4 bases at V and 0 bases at J; junction bases unmatched: 6. This CDR3 is built from 15 residues. CDR3 sequence (DNA): TGTGCCAGCAGCTACTACCGGGACAGCTCCTACGAGCAGTACTTC. This gives the protein CASSYYRDSSYEQYF.

The V call is TRBV10-3, the J call TRBJ2-7; TRBD1 agrees at 7 bases. There are 14 residues in the CDR3. Trimming at V came to 4 bases and at J to 7 bases, leaving 10 bases not matched to a gene. The germline V gene encodes CDR1 ENHRY and CDR2 SYGVKD. Here the CDR3 reads CAISGVGGPMEQYF. The DNA for the CDR3 is TGTGCCATCAGTGGTGTAGGGGGCCCTATGGAGCAGTACTTC.

The sample holds a few counts of this clone. The chain recombines TRBV9 with TRBJ2-7, with D perhaps TRBD2 (8 bases). This CDR3 is built from 14 residues. In germline, CDR1 is SGDLS, CDR2 YYNGEE. V lost 4 bases and J lost 7, with 18 bases in between. CDR3 nucleotides: TGTGCCAGCAGCACCCGGGAGGGGGCTGGGGAGCAGTACTTC. It specifies CASSTREGAGEQYF.

This chain links TRBV2 with TRBJ1-5; tentative D call: TRBD1 (6 bases). V was cut by 2 bases and J by 2 bases, with 16 bases left in between. Germline lookup yields CDR1 SNHLY and CDR2 FYNNEI. The CDR3 is made up of 17 amino acids. For the CDR3, the DNA is TGTGCCAGCAGTGAAATGGGGTCAGGGGTTGGCAATCAGCCCCAGCATTTT. Protein sequence: CASSEMGSGVGNQPQHF.

Turning to this clone: The DNA is omitted, as the CDR3 cannot be located on it reliably, and the CDR3 follows TCRdb's listing. V gene TRBV7-2 combines with J gene TRBJ1-5. The germline CDR1 and CDR2 sequences are SGHTA and FQGNSA. The CDR3 length equals 15 residues, ends included. CDR3: CASRLRAGANQPQHF.

The rearrangement links TRBV7-2 to TRBJ1-2; D call uncertain. With 1 base removed from V and 8 bases from J, the gap between germline ends came to 17 bases. CDR3 length: 15 amino acids. Germline assignment: CDR1 SGHTA and CDR2 FQGNSA. The CDR3 is CASSLERISPAGYTF. CDR3 nucleotides: TGTGCCAGCAGCTTAGAAAGGATTTCCCCCGCGGGCTACACCTTC.

CDR3 region: CASSFGTQPGETQYF. In DNA, the CDR3 is TGTGCCAGCAGTTTCGGGACACAACCGGGCGAGACCCAGTACTTC. The rearrangement uses TRBV27 and TRBJ2-5, with D tentatively TRBD1 (6 bases). V was trimmed by 3 bases and J by 5 bases, leaving 16 bases between them. CDR1 and CDR2 (germline): MNHEY, SMNVEV (reference sequence). The CDR3 loop spans 15 amino acids.

This clone was seen only a few times. The CDR3 sequence: CASSHTGGLSQPQHF. CDR3 DNA sequence: TGTGCCAGCTCACATACAGGGGGCTTAAGCCAGCCCCAGCATTTT. The chain couples TRBV18 to TRBJ1-5, with TRBD1 identical over 9 bases. The CDR3 consists of 15 residues. The V segment lost 4 bases and the J segment 7 bases; nucleotides outside the gene matches: 8. Germline V CDR1 and CDR2: KGHSH, LQKENI.

CDR3 bases: TGTGCCAGCAGTTACTCGAGCACTTCACCCCTCCACTTT. It specifies CASSYSSTSPLHF. The chain uses TRBV6-7 and TRBJ1-6, with unresolved D. TRBV6-7 is reported as an ORF; its role is uncertain. V dropped 0 bases and J dropped 9 bases, with 6 bases sitting between them. CDR3 length equals 13 residues.

V is TRBV6-5 and J is TRBJ1-5; tentatively, D is TRBD1 (5 bases). The length of the CDR3 is 15 residues. Germline loops: CDR1 MNHEY, CDR2 SVGAGI. V lost 7 bases and J lost 4, with 17 bases in between. The CDR3 DNA follows: TGTGCCAGCACTGCCGCCGGGACGGATAATCAGCCCCAGCATTTT. Protein sequence: CASTAAGTDNQPQHF.